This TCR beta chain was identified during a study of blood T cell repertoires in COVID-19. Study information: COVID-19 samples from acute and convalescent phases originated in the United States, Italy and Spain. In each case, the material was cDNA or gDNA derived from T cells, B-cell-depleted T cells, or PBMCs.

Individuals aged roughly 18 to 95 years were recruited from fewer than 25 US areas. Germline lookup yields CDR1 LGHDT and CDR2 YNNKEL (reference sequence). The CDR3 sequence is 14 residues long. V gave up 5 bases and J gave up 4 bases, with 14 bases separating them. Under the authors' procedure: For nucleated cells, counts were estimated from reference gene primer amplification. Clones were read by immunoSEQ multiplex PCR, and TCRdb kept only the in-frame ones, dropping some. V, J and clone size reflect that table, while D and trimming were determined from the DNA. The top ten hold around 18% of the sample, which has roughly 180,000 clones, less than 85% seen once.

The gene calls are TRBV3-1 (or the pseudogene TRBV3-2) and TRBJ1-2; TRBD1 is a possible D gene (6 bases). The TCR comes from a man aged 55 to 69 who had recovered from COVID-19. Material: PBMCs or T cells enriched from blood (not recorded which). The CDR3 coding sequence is TGTGCCAGCAGCGGCGGGGGGCACGGCTATGGCTACACCTTC. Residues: CASSGGGHGYGYTF.